The rows below give T cell receptor beta chains drawn from one sample of a study of T cell responses to AZD1222 COVID-19 vaccine. The method was immunoSEQ multiplex PCR; TCRdb's version includes in-frame clones alone and lacks a portion of them. This table holds some 120,000 clones, 70% to 90% found once. The sequences come from peripheral blood, collected on day 0 of AZD1222 vaccination. Every receptor here comes from an adult in good health. The conserved cysteine and the conserved F or W are not part of the CDR3 here. Clone size is not always given. Where it is, it says once, few, many or a class for expanded clones.

V gene	clone size	CDR3 protein
TRBV28	.	ASSTNPGQGISGYGYT
TRBV5-1	.	ASSLEGIRAYNSPLH
TRBV9	.	ASSVAGDQINSPLH
TRBV10-2	.	ASSEGQGASYEQY
TRBV6-2/TRBV6-3	.	ASSRRGTLNQPQH
TRBV15	.	ATSRAGNGNEKLF
TRBV6-5	many	ASSPEQGASSPLH
TRBV3-1/TRBV3-2	.	ASSPGLAEAAQY
TRBV30	.	AWSVLAWEQY
TRBV11-3	.	ASSTRSSYNEQF
TRBV9	.	ASSVGGGPQH
TRBV7-7	.	ASSSFPGPTRGNEQF
TRBV7-8	once	ASRDRGGNEQY
TRBV2	.	ASRGVSSNQPQH
TRBV5-1	.	ASSPSLGQGALWGYT
TRBV20-1	.	SASHSGKETQY
TRBV7-3	.	ASSPPGVDTQY
TRBV27	few	ASRPQTGTQPQH
TRBV4-3	.	ASSQVRRANTEAF
TRBV5-1	.	ASSKEPGGVDYGYT
TRBV5-6	.	ASSLGTGGGYT
TRBV11-2	.	VSEGGFGTEAF
TRBV11-3	once	ASSPSQGALTGELF
TRBV25-1	.	ASSDPGLATQETQY
TRBV5-8	.	ASSKNREKLF
TRBV11-2	.	ASSPGRRYGYT
TRBV19	.	ASSMVGTYGYT
TRBV2	.	ASQTSGGKETQY
TRBV5-8	.	ASRGWGQGGQPQH
TRBV5-1	once	ASSLGPSRGNTIY
TRBV6-5	.	ASSYTRDTVRETQY
TRBV5-6	few	ASSFGPVGDEKLF
TRBV6-1	once	ASSEASGNQPQH
TRBV5-1	once	ASSSAQGQPQH
TRBV9	.	ASSVSEGPQY
TRBV6-1	.	ASSESPINYGYT
TRBV7-8	.	ASSLSHARTENTGELF